The rows below give T cell receptor beta chains drawn from one sample of a study of T cell repertoires in cytomegalovirus infection. TCRdb called the reads again in MiXCR, with one record for every CDR3 protein. The repertoire holds 150,000 to 200,000 distinct CDR3 sequences, with less than 9.5% as singletons. Sample: PBMCs. These receptors all come from a human donor in good health (CMV status not recorded). Some clones in this sample may be carry-over from other donors' samples. The CDR3 runs from the conserved cysteine through the conserved F or W. The D gene is left open where the match is weak. A clone size is listed for some rows: how often the clone was seen (once, few, many), or a class if it is expanded.

j_call | clone_size | v_call | cdr3_length | d_call | cdr3_nt | cdr3_aa
TRBJ2-7 | few | TRBV7-9 | 16 | TRBD2 | TGTGCCAGCAGTTACTATCTAGCGGGAGCTACCTACGAGCAGTACTTC | CASSYYLAGATYEQYF
TRBJ1-5 | many | TRBV7-2 | 13 | - | TGTGCCAGCAGCTTCAGGGGAGGTCAGCCCCAGCATTTT | CASSFRGGQPQHF
TRBJ2-3 | many | TRBV7-8 | 16 | - | TGTGCCAGCAGCCCCTGGGGGGAAGGGCTCACAGATACGCAGTATTTT | CASSPWGEGLTDTQYF
TRBJ1-3 | - | TRBV6-6 | 15 | - | TGTGCCAGCAGTTACAGGGCGATCTCTGGAAACACCATATATTTT | CASSYRAISGNTIYF
TRBJ2-2 | - | TRBV2 | 17 | TRBD1 | TGTGCCAGCAGCGGGGGACAGGGGGGTCCGAACACCGGGGAGCTGTTTTTT | CASSGGQGGPNTGELFF
TRBJ2-2 | many | TRBV7-6 | 16 | TRBD2 | TGTGCCAGCAGCCCTAGCGGGAAGTACCTCACCGGGGAGCTGTTTTTT | CASSPSGKYLTGELFF
TRBJ1-1 | few | TRBV29-1 | 12 | TRBD1 | TGCAGCGTCGGAACAGGGGTCACTGAAGCTTTCTTT | CSVGTGVTEAFF
TRBJ1-5 | many | TRBV28 | 16 | - | TGTGCCAGCAGTCCACGTGAGGGGCTAAGCAATCAGCCCCAGCATTTT | CASSPREGLSNQPQHF
TRBJ2-7 | few | TRBV6-2/TRBV6-3 | 13 | - | TGTGCCAGCAGTATCGACAACTCCTACGAGCAGTACTTC | CASSIDNSYEQYF
TRBJ1-1 | many | TRBV7-2 | 15 | - | TGTGCCAGCAGCTTTGGGGGGTCACGGAACACTGAAGCTTTCTTT | CASSFGGSRNTEAFF
TRBJ1-1 | many | TRBV7-9 | 15 | TRBD1 | TGTGCCAGCAGTATCCCCGGAACAGGGGTTACTGAAGCTTTCTTT | CASSIPGTGVTEAFF
TRBJ2-3 | many | TRBV28 | 14 | - | TGTGCCAGCAGTTTACAGGGGTTAGCGGATACGCAGTATTTT | CASSLQGLADTQYF
TRBJ1-1 | - | TRBV4-2 | 14 | - | TGTGCCAGCAGCCAGCCCGGGTCGAAGACTGAAGCTTTCTTT | CASSQPGSKTEAFF
TRBJ1-6 | many | TRBV7-2 | 16 | - | TGTGCCAGCAGCCCACGGGTGGACAGAAATAATTCACCCCTCCACTTT | CASSPRVDRNNSPLHF
TRBJ1-2 | many | TRBV7-2 | 12 | TRBD1 | TGTGCCAGTACTACAGGGGGGTATGGCTACACCTTC | CASTTGGYGYTF
TRBJ2-2 | many | TRBV11-3 | 13 | - | TGTGCCAGCAGCTCGCAGACGGTCGGGGAGCTGTTTTTT | CASSSQTVGELFF
TRBJ2-5 | - | TRBV2 | 12 | - | TGTGCCAGCAGTGAAGGGAGGGAGACCCAGTACTTC | CASSEGRETQYF
TRBJ1-2 | many | TRBV7-8 | 14 | TRBD1 | TGTGCCAGCAGCTCCGATGGGACAGGGCTTGGCTACACCTTC | CASSSDGTGLGYTF
TRBJ1-3 | many | TRBV6-1 | 16 | - | TGTGCCAGCAGTGGCGACAGACAGGAATCTGGAAACACCATATATTTT | CASSGDRQESGNTIYF
TRBJ1-2 | many | TRBV11-2 | 15 | - | TGTGCCAGCAGCTTTATCGGGGGCAGTAACTATGGCTACACCTTC | CASSFIGGSNYGYTF